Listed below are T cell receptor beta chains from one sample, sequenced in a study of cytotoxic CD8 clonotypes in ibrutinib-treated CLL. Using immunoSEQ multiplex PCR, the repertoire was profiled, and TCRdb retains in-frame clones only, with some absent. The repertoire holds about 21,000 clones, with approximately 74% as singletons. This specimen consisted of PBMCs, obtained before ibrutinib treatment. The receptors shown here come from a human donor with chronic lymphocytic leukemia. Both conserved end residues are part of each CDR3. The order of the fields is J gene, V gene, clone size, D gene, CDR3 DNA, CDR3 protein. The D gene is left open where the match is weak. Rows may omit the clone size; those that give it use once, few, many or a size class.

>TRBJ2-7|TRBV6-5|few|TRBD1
TGTGCCAGCAGAGTCGACAGGGCGCGCTACGAGCAGTACTTC
CASRVDRARYEQYF
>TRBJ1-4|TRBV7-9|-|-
TGTGCCAGCAGCTTATCTGAAGCTAATGAAAAACTGTTTTTT
CASSLSEANEKLFF
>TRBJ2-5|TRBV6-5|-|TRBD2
TGTGCCAGCAGTAGCCCGGGAGGAGAGGGAGAGACCCAGTACTTC
CASSSPGGEGETQYF
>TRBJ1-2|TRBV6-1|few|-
TGTGCCAGCAGTGAACGGCCTAACTATGGCTACACCTTC
CASSERPNYGYTF
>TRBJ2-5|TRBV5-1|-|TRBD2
TGCGCCAGCAGCCGAACTAGCGCCCCGGGGACCCAGTACTTC
CASSRTSAPGTQYF
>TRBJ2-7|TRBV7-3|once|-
TGTGCCAGCAGCTTAGGTGGGAGAGCGCTACAGTACTTC
CASSLGGRALQYF
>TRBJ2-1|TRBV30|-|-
TGTGCCTGGAGCCCGGACAGGGGAACTAGCGGAAACAATGAGCAGTTCTTC
CAWSPDRGTSGNNEQFF
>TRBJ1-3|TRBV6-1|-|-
TGTGCCAGCAGTGTGGGGTTTGCGGGAAACACCATATATTTT
CASSVGFAGNTIYF
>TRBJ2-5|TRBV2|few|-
TGTGCCAGCACGCCGCAGTACCAAGAGACCCAGTACTTC
CASTPQYQETQYF
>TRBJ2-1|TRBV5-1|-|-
TGCGCCAGCAGCCTAGACGTAGTCCCCTACAATGAGCAGTTCTTC
CASSLDVVPYNEQFF
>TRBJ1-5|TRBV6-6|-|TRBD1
TGTGCCAGCAGTAACAAACAGGGGGCTGGGGGTCAGCCCCAGCATTTT
CASSNKQGAGGQPQHF
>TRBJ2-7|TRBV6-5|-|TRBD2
TGTGCCAGCAGTTACGCCGGGACTAGCTACGAGCAGTACTTC
CASSYAGTSYEQYF
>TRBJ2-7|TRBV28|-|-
TGTGCCAGCAACGAGCGGAGCTACGAGCAGTACTTC
CASNERSYEQYF
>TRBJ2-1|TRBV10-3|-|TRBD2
TGTGCCATTCCAATTTCTCCGGGACTAGCGGGAGGGAGTCCCTACAATGAGCAGTTCTTC
CAIPISPGLAGGSPYNEQFF
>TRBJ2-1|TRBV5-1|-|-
TGCGCCAGCAGCTTGTATTCGGGGCCAATAGCGAACAATGAGCAGTTCTTC
CASSLYSGPIANNEQFF
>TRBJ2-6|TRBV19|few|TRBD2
TGTGCCAGTAAGTTCCAGCGGGGGAACTCTGGGGCCAACGTCCTGACTTTC
CASKFQRGNSGANVLTF
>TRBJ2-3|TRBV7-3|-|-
TGTGCCAGCAGCTTAACCACTAGTGGGGCAGATACGCAGTATTTT
CASSLTTSGADTQYF
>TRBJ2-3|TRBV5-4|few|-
TGTGCCAGCAGAACGTGGGGGGGCACAGATACGCAGTATTTT
CASRTWGGTDTQYF
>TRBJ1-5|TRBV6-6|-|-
TGTGCCACCAAAGACACCCAGGAGGGGCAGCCCCAGCATTTT
CATKDTQEGQPQHF
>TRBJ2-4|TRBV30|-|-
TGTGCCAGAGCCTCATCGGGGGCCAAAAACATTCAGTACTTC
CARASSGAKNIQYF
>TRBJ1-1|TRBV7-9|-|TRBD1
TGTGCCAGCAGCTTAAGGCGGACAGGGGGCGAGGTGAACACTGAAGCTTTCTTT
CASSLRRTGGEVNTEAFF
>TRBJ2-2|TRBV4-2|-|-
TGTGCCAGCAGCCAAGGGTTAGGGAGCGAGAAGGGGGGGGAGCTGTTTTTT
CASSQGLGSEKGGELFF
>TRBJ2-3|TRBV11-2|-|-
TGTGCCAGCAGCATTTACACAGATACGCAGTATTTT
CASSIYTDTQYF
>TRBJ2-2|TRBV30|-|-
TGTGCCTGGAGCCGGAACACCGGGGAGCTGTTTTTT
CAWSRNTGELFF
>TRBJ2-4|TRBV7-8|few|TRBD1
TGTGCCAGCAGCCTCCTGACAGGGGGTCTGAACATTCAGTACTTC
CASSLLTGGLNIQYF
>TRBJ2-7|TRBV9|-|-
TGTGCCAGCAGCGTAGGGGGAAGCTCCTACGAGCAGTACTTC
CASSVGGSSYEQYF
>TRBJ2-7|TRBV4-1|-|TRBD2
TGCGCCAGCAGCCAAGGGGGCCCCGGGACTAGCGGGAGCTACGAGCAGTACTTC
CASSQGGPGTSGSYEQYF
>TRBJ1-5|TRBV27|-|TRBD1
TGTGCCAGCAGTCGACAGGGGGCCGAGCCCCAGCATTTT
CASSRQGAEPQHF
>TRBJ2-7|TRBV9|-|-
TGTGCCAGCTTGAGGACACACGGGATAAAACGTATCCCCCAATCTCGCTACGAGCAGTACTTC
CASLRTHGIKRIPQSRYEQYF
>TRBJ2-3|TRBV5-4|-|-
TGTGCCAGCACTTCGGCAGCGAGAAGCACAGATACGCAGTATTTT
CASTSAARSTDTQYF
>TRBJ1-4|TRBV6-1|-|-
TGTGCCAGCAGTACCCTAGACAGATCTAATGAAAAACTGTTTTTT
CASSTLDRSNEKLFF
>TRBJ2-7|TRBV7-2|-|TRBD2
TGTGCCAGCAGCTTAGCGGGACTAGCGGGAGGGCGCGAGCAGTACTTC
CASSLAGLAGGREQYF
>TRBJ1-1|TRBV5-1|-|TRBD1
TGCGCCAGCAGCCCGGGACAGGGGGCCAGCCTGGGCTCGAACACTGAAGCTTTCTTT
CASSPGQGASLGSNTEAFF
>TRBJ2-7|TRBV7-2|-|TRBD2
TGTGCCAGCAGCTTAGACACTAGCGGGACCGAGCAGTACTTC
CASSLDTSGTEQYF
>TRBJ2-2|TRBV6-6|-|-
TGTGCCAGCAGGGTTAGCGCCGGGAACACCGGGGAGCTGTTTTTT
CASRVSAGNTGELFF
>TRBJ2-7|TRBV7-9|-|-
TGTGCCAGCAGCCCGGAAGGGGGGGAGCAGTACTTC
CASSPEGGEQYF
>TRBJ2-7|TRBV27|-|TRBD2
TGTGCCAGCAGTCTTACTAGCGGGATTGCTGGCGAGCAGTACTTC
CASSLTSGIAGEQYF
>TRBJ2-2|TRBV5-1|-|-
TGCGCCAGCAGTTTGGACAGCAACACCGGGGAGCTGTTTTTT
CASSLDSNTGELFF
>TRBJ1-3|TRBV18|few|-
TGTGCCAGCTCACCACCTACCCCCCGCGACACCATATATTTT
CASSPPTPRDTIYF
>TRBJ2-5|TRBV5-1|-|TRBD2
TGCGCCAGCAGCCCATTAGCGGGAGAACAAGAGACCCAGTACTTC
CASSPLAGEQETQYF
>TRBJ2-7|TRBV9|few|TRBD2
TGTGCCAGCAGCGTCGGTAGCGGGAGGGGAAACGAGCAGTACTTC
CASSVGSGRGNEQYF
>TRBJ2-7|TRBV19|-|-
TGTGCCAGTAGTATCGAGTCTAGTTGGGCCTACGAGCAGTACTTC
CASSIESSWAYEQYF